The clone carrying this T cell receptor beta chain was picked up one time. The antigen is unknown. The germline gene is not matched at one end of the junction; a read error may be the cause. Stated time point: newly diagnosed GD, antithyroid drugs for less than 3 months. PBMC-extracted RNA yielded the TCR library. The data were taken from a study of regulatory T cells in long-lasting Graves disease. Points from the study as a whole: Limited samples may have lowered accuracy. Newly diagnosed Graves' patients exceeded persistent ones in TCR diversity. With persistent disease, TRBV28, TRBJ1-2 and TRBJ2-5 were the favored segments.

Libraries of TCR beta came from iRepertoire HTBI primers plus Arm-PCR of CDR3 regions. TCRdb reprocessed the multiplex PCR reads via MiXCR and lists one record per CDR3 protein. The sample holds about 530,000 distinct CDR3 sequences, roughly a sixth seen once. Germline loops: CDR1 MNHNS, CDR2 SASEGT. This CDR3 is 14 amino acids long. These data were also filed under a second study, of T cells in Graves' hyperthyroidism and ophthalmopathy. This second study notes: Expanded thyroid clonotypes (above 0.001) were mostly also found in blood.

This clonotype originated in a woman in her forties or fifties with Graves disease. The V call is TRBV6-1, the J call TRBJ2-2, with D maybe TRBD2 (5 bases). Material: peripheral blood mononuclear cells (PBMCs), obtained at new diagnosis, from a patient treated with antithyroid drugs. The CDR3 coding sequence is TGTGCCAGCTGCGCGCTAGGAGCTTCCGGGAAGCTGTTTTTT. The encoded protein is CASCALGASGKLFF.